What follows is one T cell receptor beta chain and its context. Its antigen is still unknown. One base away there is no much larger clone; base qualities are not given. This entry belongs to a study of draining lymph node invasion in breast cancer (TCRdb year 2020). General notes on the study: Nodal metastasis was diagnosed by histology and cytokeratin immunohistochemistry, and confirmation was obtained by EpCAM/CD45 flow cytometry. The separate targeted TCR sequencing included lymph nodes from five patients, and primary tumors were also sequenced for three of those five patients. Matched non-invaded and tumor-invaded tumor-draining lymph nodes plus the primary tumor were contributed by each patient, with both Treg and Tconv subsets profiled. In a separate targeted assay, bulk TCR-beta CDR3 sequencing compared sorted memory regulatory T cells and memory conventional CD4 T cells across breast cancer tissues. Results and caveats for the whole study, not just this receptor: The tumor top-100 clone tracking analysis was possible in only a couple of patients. The data could not determine whether Treg conversion took place in a particular organ or whether converted Tregs recirculated between nodes and tumor. Some clones from the top 100 tumor clones were found in both invaded and non-invaded nodes, which suggests recirculation between the tumor and the draining nodes. TCRs shared between Treg and Tconv subsets were regarded as suggestive, but not proof, of a common clonal origin. In the targeted TCR-seq data, Tregs appeared to be more clonally expanded than Tconvs in all tissues, and lower diversity was found for both subsets in tumor than in lymph nodes. Per tissue, roughly 12-25% of Treg TCRs were found to be shared with Tconvs, and this sharing was interpreted as suggesting peripheral Treg induction.

Looking up the germline V gene (reference sequence) yields CDR1 SSHAT and CDR2 FNYEAQ. The V and J ends are trimmed by 5 bases and 3 bases, leaving 9 bases between them. The CDR3 holds 13 amino acids from the cysteine to the phenylalanine. Only the CDR3 part of the read is kept: 39 bases, read in frame from the first base. The receptor library was made with bulk RNA-seq. TCRdb records Illumina HiSeq 2500 as the sequencer. Per the source publication's procedure: In the separate targeted TCR-seq dataset, CDR3 sequences were extracted from raw reads and quantified using MiXCR version 2.1.5 with default parameters. In the separate targeted TCR-seq dataset, TCR-beta clones were defined by the combination of V gene, J gene and CDR3 sequence. In the separate targeted TCR-seq dataset, clones with fewer than three counts were removed, then only the 90% most strongly expressed clones per sample were retained. In the separate targeted TCR-seq dataset, Treg-Tconv overlap was computed as shared clones divided by total Treg clones per tissue, times 100. TCRdb cleaned the public reads at Q25 with fastp, built clones with MiXCR and kept in-frame beta chains. Identical CDR3 protein sequences are pooled into one entry, listed with their most common genes and DNA. V and J calls and clone size were set by TCRdb, not the authors. The sample table shows nearly 2,500 distinct CDR3 sequences, and approximately 84% are seen once. Roughly 1.5% of the sample is in the top ten clones.

Memory conventional CD4 T cells were sorted as CD4+ CD45RA- CD25- cells. Each tumor-draining lymph node was classified as non-invaded if metastatic tumor cells were absent and as invaded if metastatic tumor cells were present. Before staining and sorting, a Miltenyi Pan T Cell isolation kit was used to pre-enrich the T cells. Immunohistochemistry for estrogen receptor, progesterone receptor, HER2 and Ki-67 was used to characterize the primary tumors. Fresh surgical tissue was processed within a few hours after surgery by being cut into small fragments. Tissue fragments were enzymatically digested with Liberase TL plus DNase for approximately 18 minutes and were then filtered through a 40-micrometer strainer. After DAPI live/dead staining, sorting was performed on a BD FACS Aria II with roughly 96-99% purity. Sorted cells were lysed in TCL buffer and RNA was purified with a Norgen Single Cell RNA purification kit including DNase treatment.

This TCR was recovered from a female donor with luminal breast cancer. The sequence joins TRBV7-7 to TRBJ2-3; the D call is possibly TRBD1 or TRBD2, each sharing 6 bases. The sequenced sample consisted of sorted memory CD4+ effector T cells from a lymph node. Sample cell subset or site, as interpreted from the label and publication: CD45RA-negative sorted CD4+ T cells (memory Tconv or effector/memory Treg). The nucleotides are TGTGCCAGCAGCCGGGGGCGTACAGATACGCAGTATTTT. It encodes CASSRGRTDTQYF. The entire variable domain, with the stretches around the CDR3 drawn from the reference TRBV7-7 and TRBJ2-3 proteins, is GAGVSQSPRYKVTKRGQDVTLRCDPISSHATLYWYQQALGQGPEFLTYFNYEAQPDKSGLPSDRFSAERPEGSISTLTIQRTEQRDSAMYRCASSRGRTDTQYFGPGTRLTVL.